The TCR beta chain described here comes from a study of shared clonotypes between healthy human individuals. Each sample came from a Caucasian adult donor living in Nashville, Tennessee. Researchers partitioned CD4+ cells into CD45RA+ naive and CD45RA-negative memory subsets. Sequencing used immunoSEQ multiplex PCR; TCRdb keeps in-frame clones, though not all of them. The sample holds about 1 million clones, around four fifths seen once. Concerning this clone: As yet, its antigen is unknown.

Notes on the study in general: Researchers found naive subsets generally carried larger estimated richness than memory subsets.

V was pared by 3 bases and J by 3 bases, with 8 bases of the junction left unmatched. This CDR3 is built from 15 residues. Per germline, CDR1 SNHLY and CDR2 FYNNEI. The sequenced sample was memory CD4+ T cells sorted from blood. The subset is: CD45RA-negative fraction. The sequence was collected from a young man in good health. V gene TRBV2 combines with J gene TRBJ2-7; 7 bases are a match to TRBD2. CDR3 in DNA: TGTGCCAGCAGTGACCATGGCGGGAGTAGCTACGAGCAGTACTTC. As protein: CASSDHGGSSYEQYF.